What follows are 3 T cell receptor beta chains derived from one specimen sequenced in a study of blood T cell repertoires in COVID-19. Assay used: immunoSEQ multiplex PCR; TCRdb lists only in-frame clones, some missing. The data contain 30,000 to 45,000 clones, over 80% of them seen just once; the ten biggest clones take up 7% to 9%. The sample was peripheral blood. The receptors come from a human donor in a cohort sampled during active COVID-19.

This clone was detected once. The J gene is TRBJ2-7, the V gene TRBV6-5; 10 bases are a match to TRBD1. V lost 5 bases to trimming and J lost 5 bases; unmatched junction nucleotides: 3. The CDR3 length is 13 residues. CDR1 and CDR2 (germline): MNHEY, SVGAGI. The CDR3 sequence: CASSRGTGDEQYF. CDR3 DNA: TGTGCCAGCAGTAGGGGGACAGGGGACGAGCAGTACTTC.

The chain uses TRBV28 and TRBJ1-1; 7 nucleotides line up with TRBD1. CDR1 and CDR2 (germline): MDHEN, SYDVKM. The ends lost 1 base at V and 13 bases at J; junction bases unmatched: 9. CDR3 length equals 13 residues. CDR3 sequence (DNA): TGTGCCAGCAGTTTATCCCAGGACAGGAAGGGTTTCTTT. Encoded protein: CASSLSQDRKGFF. The whole variable domain, remainder taken from reference TRBV28 and TRBJ1-1, is DVKVTQSSRYLVKRTGEKVFLECVQDMDHENMFWYRQDPGLGLRLIYFSYDVKMKEKGDIPEGYSVSREKKERFSLILESASTNQTSMYLCASSLSQDRKGFFGQGTRLTVV.

Comment on this clone: A junction end diverges from the germline sequence, so it may reflect a read error. The chain is built from TRBV4-2 and TRBJ2-4; TRBD2 matches at 8 bases. Germline CDR1 LGHNA, CDR2 YNFKEQ. The CDR3 is 14 amino acids. The CDR3 loop is CASSQEAERGRRTF. DNA for the CDR3: TGTGCCAGCAGCCAAGAAGCGGAGCGGGGGCGAAGGACGTTC.